These T cell receptor beta chains were read from a single sample in a study of OX40 agonist ivuxolimab in advanced cancers. Sequenced by immunoSEQ multiplex PCR; TCRdb stores in-frame clones only, minus some. The sample contains roughly 32,000 clones, roughly 79% of which appear only once. The sequencing here drew on CD4+ or CD8+ T cells sorted from blood, taken in a trial of the OX40 agonist ivuxolimab. The origin of the receptors is an adult with an advanced solid tumor such as melanoma, head and neck, liver or kidney cancer. Each CDR3 is given with its conserved first and last residue. The D gene is left open where the match is weak. The listing skips clone size in some rows; elsewhere it reads once, few, many or a size class.

v_call: TRBV6-1; clone_size: -; d_call: -; j_call: TRBJ1-4; cdr3_nt: TGTGCCAGCAGTGAAGGTAGTAGCGCTAATGAAAAACTGTTTTTT; cdr3_aa: CASSEGSSANEKLFF
v_call: TRBV30; clone_size: -; d_call: -; j_call: TRBJ1-5; cdr3_nt: TGTGCCTGGAGTGTACAGATCAATCAGCCCCAGCATTTT; cdr3_aa: CAWSVQINQPQHF
v_call: TRBV5-1; clone_size: few; d_call: -; j_call: TRBJ2-7; cdr3_nt: TGCGCCAGCAGCTTGGGGGCTGGGGTCGGCTCCTACGAGCAGTACTTC; cdr3_aa: CASSLGAGVGSYEQYF
v_call: TRBV30; clone_size: -; d_call: -; j_call: TRBJ1-1; cdr3_nt: TGTGCCTGGAGCGGACTTACTGAAGCTTTCTTT; cdr3_aa: CAWSGLTEAFF
v_call: TRBV18; clone_size: once; d_call: TRBD2; j_call: TRBJ2-5; cdr3_nt: TGTGCCAGCTCACAAAATAGCGGGAGCTCAGAGACCCAGTACTTC; cdr3_aa: CASSQNSGSSETQYF
v_call: TRBV28; clone_size: -; d_call: -; j_call: TRBJ2-7; cdr3_nt: TGTGCCAGCACCAACCCGTACGAGCAGTACTTC; cdr3_aa: CASTNPYEQYF
v_call: TRBV27; clone_size: -; d_call: TRBD1; j_call: TRBJ2-6; cdr3_nt: TGTGCCAGCAGTAACGGACAGGGCTGGGCCAACGTCCTGACTTTC; cdr3_aa: CASSNGQGWANVLTF
v_call: TRBV7-9; clone_size: few; d_call: -; j_call: TRBJ2-5; cdr3_nt: TGTGCCAGCAGCCCCAGTAGTGGAGGGGTCCGGGAGACCCAGTACTTC; cdr3_aa: CASSPSSGGVRETQYF
v_call: TRBV18; clone_size: -; d_call: TRBD2; j_call: TRBJ2-7; cdr3_nt: TGTGCCAGCTCCCAGGTCGGGACTAGCGGATACGAGCAGTACTTC; cdr3_aa: CASSQVGTSGYEQYF
v_call: TRBV18; clone_size: -; d_call: -; j_call: TRBJ1-4; cdr3_nt: TGTGCCAGCTCACCACGGACACGGAGTCAACTAGCTAATGAAAAACTGTTTTTT; cdr3_aa: CASSPRTRSQLANEKLFF
v_call: TRBV5-1; clone_size: -; d_call: -; j_call: TRBJ2-7; cdr3_nt: TGCGCCAGCAGCTTGGTTTCTAACTTTCCCACCTACGAGCAGTACTTC; cdr3_aa: CASSLVSNFPTYEQYF
v_call: TRBV19; clone_size: -; d_call: TRBD2; j_call: TRBJ2-3; cdr3_nt: TGTGCCAGTAGTATCTCGCGGGGGTATAGCACAGATACGCAGTATTTT; cdr3_aa: CASSISRGYSTDTQYF
v_call: TRBV29-1; clone_size: -; d_call: -; j_call: TRBJ2-1; cdr3_nt: TGCAGCGCGGGGGTGAATGAGCAGTTCTTC; cdr3_aa: CSAGVNEQFF
v_call: TRBV18; clone_size: -; d_call: TRBD1; j_call: TRBJ1-1; cdr3_nt: TGTGCCAGCTCACAGAGCATCACAGGGGGGGTCACTGAAGCTTTCTTT; cdr3_aa: CASSQSITGGVTEAFF
v_call: TRBV30; clone_size: -; d_call: -; j_call: TRBJ2-1; cdr3_nt: TGTGCCTGGAGCGACGGCAGGCTGGGGAGCCATGAGCAGTTCTTC; cdr3_aa: CAWSDGRLGSHEQFF
v_call: TRBV11-3; clone_size: -; d_call: TRBD2; j_call: TRBJ2-5; cdr3_nt: TGTGCCAGCAGCTTTGGTAGCGGGCTCCAAGAGACCCAGTACTTC; cdr3_aa: CASSFGSGLQETQYF
v_call: TRBV15; clone_size: -; d_call: TRBD2; j_call: TRBJ2-5; cdr3_nt: TGTGCCACCAGCATCGGACTAGCGGGAGGGCGGGAGACCCAGTACTTC; cdr3_aa: CATSIGLAGGRETQYF
v_call: TRBV6-1; clone_size: -; d_call: -; j_call: TRBJ2-7; cdr3_nt: TGTGCCAGCAGTGCTCTACGGAGGGGGGCGGACGAGCAGTACTTC; cdr3_aa: CASSALRRGADEQYF
v_call: TRBV28; clone_size: -; d_call: -; j_call: TRBJ1-5; cdr3_nt: TGTGCCAGCAGTCCGGGCTTAAGGGGGGGCAGCAATCAGCCCCAGCATTTT; cdr3_aa: CASSPGLRGGSNQPQHF
v_call: TRBV28; clone_size: -; d_call: -; j_call: TRBJ2-7; cdr3_nt: TGTGCCAGCACGGGGGAACAGGGGTACTACGAGCAGTACTTC; cdr3_aa: CASTGEQGYYEQYF
v_call: TRBV27; clone_size: few; d_call: -; j_call: TRBJ2-7; cdr3_nt: TGTGCCAGCAGCAGCCTGTCCTACGAGCAGTACTTC; cdr3_aa: CASSSLSYEQYF
v_call: TRBV5-4; clone_size: few; d_call: -; j_call: TRBJ2-7; cdr3_nt: TGTGCCAGCAGCTTGGAAGGCGGAACCTACGAGCAGTACTTC; cdr3_aa: CASSLEGGTYEQYF
v_call: TRBV4-1; clone_size: -; d_call: -; j_call: TRBJ2-7; cdr3_nt: TGCGCCAGCAGCCTCACAGCCGCCTACGAGCAGTACTTC; cdr3_aa: CASSLTAAYEQYF
v_call: TRBV5-6; clone_size: -; d_call: TRBD2; j_call: TRBJ2-2; cdr3_nt: TGTGCCAGCAGCTTGCCCCCGGGACTAGCACCCCGGACCGGGGAGCTGTTTTTT; cdr3_aa: CASSLPPGLAPRTGELFF
v_call: TRBV28; clone_size: -; d_call: -; j_call: TRBJ1-6; cdr3_nt: TGTGCCAGCAGGGGTGCCCCCTCCTATAATTCACCCCTCCACTTT; cdr3_aa: CASRGAPSYNSPLHF
v_call: TRBV27; clone_size: -; d_call: -; j_call: TRBJ2-1; cdr3_nt: TGTGCCAGCAGTTTATCCCTTGGCAGGTTCTATATCTACAATGAGCAGTTCTTC; cdr3_aa: CASSLSLGRFYIYNEQFF
v_call: TRBV5-1; clone_size: -; d_call: TRBD2; j_call: TRBJ2-1; cdr3_nt: TGCGCCAGCAGCTTGGAGACTAGCGGTTACAATGAGCAGTTCTTC; cdr3_aa: CASSLETSGYNEQFF
v_call: TRBV2; clone_size: -; d_call: TRBD1; j_call: TRBJ2-7; cdr3_nt: TGTGCCAGCAGAGCAGACATCAGGACAGGGAAGCGCTACGAGCAGTACTTC; cdr3_aa: CASRADIRTGKRYEQYF
v_call: TRBV5-1; clone_size: -; d_call: -; j_call: TRBJ2-5; cdr3_nt: TGCGCCAGCAGCTTGAGGCCGGGGGAGAGGGAGACCCAGTACTTC; cdr3_aa: CASSLRPGERETQYF
v_call: TRBV7-9; clone_size: -; d_call: TRBD1; j_call: TRBJ2-2; cdr3_nt: TGTGCCAGCAGCTTAGCCCCCCCGGGACAGGGGAACACCGGGGAGCTGTTTTTT; cdr3_aa: CASSLAPPGQGNTGELFF
v_call: TRBV6-5; clone_size: -; d_call: -; j_call: TRBJ1-5; cdr3_nt: TGTGCCAGCAGCTCCCACAAGAGCAATCAGCCCCAGCATTTT; cdr3_aa: CASSSHKSNQPQHF
v_call: TRBV2; clone_size: -; d_call: TRBD1; j_call: TRBJ2-5; cdr3_nt: TGTGCCAGCAATAAGGGACAGCAAGAGACCCAGTACTTC; cdr3_aa: CASNKGQQETQYF
v_call: TRBV6-1; clone_size: -; d_call: -; j_call: TRBJ1-6; cdr3_nt: TGTGCCAGCAGTGAGCAGGGGAACCATAATTCACCCCTCCACTTT; cdr3_aa: CASSEQGNHNSPLHF
v_call: TRBV4-3; clone_size: -; d_call: -; j_call: TRBJ1-2; cdr3_nt: TGCGCCAGCAGCCAAGATCTGGGGCTTTTCTATGGCTACACCTTC; cdr3_aa: CASSQDLGLFYGYTF
v_call: TRBV7-6; clone_size: -; d_call: TRBD2; j_call: TRBJ2-1; cdr3_nt: TGTGCCAGCAGCTTACTGTTACTAGCGGAGGAAAATGAGCAGTTCTTC; cdr3_aa: CASSLLLLAEENEQFF
v_call: TRBV18; clone_size: -; d_call: TRBD1; j_call: TRBJ1-2; cdr3_nt: TGTGCCAGCTCGCCTCAGACAGGGGCCCTTGTCTATGGCTACACCTTC; cdr3_aa: CASSPQTGALVYGYTF
v_call: TRBV18; clone_size: -; d_call: -; j_call: TRBJ2-3; cdr3_nt: TGTGCCAGCTCACCACCGAGCCACACAGATACGCAGTATTTT; cdr3_aa: CASSPPSHTDTQYF
v_call: TRBV5-4; clone_size: -; d_call: -; j_call: TRBJ1-2; cdr3_nt: TGTGCCAGCAGGAGCGCGGGGGTAAACTATGGCTACACCTTC; cdr3_aa: CASRSAGVNYGYTF
v_call: TRBV7-2; clone_size: -; d_call: TRBD2; j_call: TRBJ2-7; cdr3_nt: TGTGCCAGCAGTTTTATAGCGGGTGTCTCCTACGAGCAGTACTTC; cdr3_aa: CASSFIAGVSYEQYF
v_call: TRBV19; clone_size: -; d_call: TRBD1; j_call: TRBJ2-7; cdr3_nt: TGTGCCAGTAGTATAGGCGGACAGGTACCCTACGAGCAGTACTTC; cdr3_aa: CASSIGGQVPYEQYF
v_call: TRBV7-6; clone_size: -; d_call: TRBD2; j_call: TRBJ2-2; cdr3_nt: TGTGCCAGCAGCGAGCTCCCGGGACTAGAGGGCCATGGGGAGCTGTTTTTT; cdr3_aa: CASSELPGLEGHGELFF
v_call: TRBV19; clone_size: -; d_call: -; j_call: TRBJ2-5; cdr3_nt: TGTGCCAGTAGTCCGCACTCCCAAGAGACCCAGTACTTC; cdr3_aa: CASSPHSQETQYF
v_call: TRBV28; clone_size: -; d_call: TRBD2; j_call: TRBJ2-7; cdr3_nt: TGTGCCAGCAGTTTCCTTAGCGGGGACCCTGCCTACGAGCAGTACTTC; cdr3_aa: CASSFLSGDPAYEQYF
v_call: TRBV28; clone_size: -; d_call: TRBD1; j_call: TRBJ1-4; cdr3_nt: TGTGCCAGCAGTTTCCCAGACAGGGGGAGGGAAAAACTGTTTTTT; cdr3_aa: CASSFPDRGREKLFF
v_call: TRBV19; clone_size: -; d_call: -; j_call: TRBJ1-1; cdr3_nt: TGTGCCAGTTACCAACCGGGACCCGGAGCAGCTTTCTTT; cdr3_aa: CASYQPGPGAAFF
v_call: TRBV28; clone_size: -; d_call: -; j_call: TRBJ2-7; cdr3_nt: TGTGCCAGCAGTTTACGTAGCTCCTACGAGCAGTACTTC; cdr3_aa: CASSLRSSYEQYF
v_call: TRBV18; clone_size: -; d_call: -; j_call: TRBJ1-1; cdr3_nt: TGTGCCAGCTCACACGGGGGGAGGGGCACTGAAGCTTTCTTT; cdr3_aa: CASSHGGRGTEAFF
v_call: TRBV29-1; clone_size: few; d_call: -; j_call: TRBJ2-7; cdr3_nt: TGCAGCGTTGATTTGACAGGAACCTACGAGCAGTACTTC; cdr3_aa: CSVDLTGTYEQYF
v_call: TRBV6-1; clone_size: -; d_call: -; j_call: TRBJ1-1; cdr3_nt: TGTGCCAGCAGCAAGACAGACTACACTGAAGCTTTCTTT; cdr3_aa: CASSKTDYTEAFF
v_call: TRBV7-3; clone_size: -; d_call: TRBD1; j_call: TRBJ2-2; cdr3_nt: TGTGCCAGCAGCATCGGGACAGGGGGTGACACCGGGGAGCTGTTTTTT; cdr3_aa: CASSIGTGGDTGELFF
v_call: TRBV4-2; clone_size: once; d_call: -; j_call: TRBJ1-6; cdr3_nt: TGTGCCAGCAGCCAAGATCGTCCAGGGAGAGGATCCCTCCACTTT; cdr3_aa: CASSQDRPGRGSLHF
v_call: TRBV18; clone_size: -; d_call: TRBD1; j_call: TRBJ1-5; cdr3_nt: TGTGCCAGCTCAGGGACAGGGGATCAGCCCCAGCATTTT; cdr3_aa: CASSGTGDQPQHF
v_call: TRBV5-1; clone_size: once; d_call: -; j_call: TRBJ1-3; cdr3_nt: TGCGCCAGCAGCTTGGGGGCTGGAAACACCATATATTTT; cdr3_aa: CASSLGAGNTIYF
v_call: TRBV18; clone_size: -; d_call: -; j_call: TRBJ2-5; cdr3_nt: TGTGCCAGCTCACCACCGTCCCACTCTGCGGAGACCCAGTACTTC; cdr3_aa: CASSPPSHSAETQYF
v_call: TRBV9; clone_size: -; d_call: -; j_call: TRBJ2-1; cdr3_nt: TGTGCCAGCAGCGTAGGAGGGTGGGATGAGCAGTTCTTC; cdr3_aa: CASSVGGWDEQFF
v_call: TRBV19; clone_size: -; d_call: -; j_call: TRBJ2-3; cdr3_nt: TGTGCCAGTAGCCCGGGACCACGCACAGATACGCAGTATTTT; cdr3_aa: CASSPGPRTDTQYF
v_call: TRBV6-6; clone_size: -; d_call: TRBD2; j_call: TRBJ2-7; cdr3_nt: TGTGCCAGCAGTTACGCGGTAGCGGGAGGGAACGAGCAGTACTTC; cdr3_aa: CASSYAVAGGNEQYF